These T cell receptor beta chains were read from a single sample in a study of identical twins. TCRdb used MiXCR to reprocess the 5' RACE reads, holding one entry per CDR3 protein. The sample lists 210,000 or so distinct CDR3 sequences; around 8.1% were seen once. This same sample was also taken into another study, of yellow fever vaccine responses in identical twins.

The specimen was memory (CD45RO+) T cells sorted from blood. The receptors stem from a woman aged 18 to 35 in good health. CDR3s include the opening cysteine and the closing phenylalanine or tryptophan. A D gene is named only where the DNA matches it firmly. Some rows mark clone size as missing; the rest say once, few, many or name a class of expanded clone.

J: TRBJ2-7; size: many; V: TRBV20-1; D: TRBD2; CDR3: CSARRGGYEQYF; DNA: TGCAGTGCTAGGCGCGGGGGCTACGAGCAGTACTTC
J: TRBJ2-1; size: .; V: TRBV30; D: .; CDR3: CAWSLLTGYNEQFF; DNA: TGTGCCTGGAGCCTCCTGACAGGTTACAATGAGCAGTTCTTC
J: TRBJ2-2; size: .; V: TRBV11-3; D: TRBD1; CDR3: CASSVSGTGGTGELFF; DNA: TGTGCCAGCAGCGTATCCGGGACAGGGGGGACCGGGGAGCTGTTTTTT
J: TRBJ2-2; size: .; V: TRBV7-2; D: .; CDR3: CASSPPRDTGELFF; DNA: TGTGCCAGCAGCCCCCCCCGGGACACCGGGGAGCTGTTTTTT
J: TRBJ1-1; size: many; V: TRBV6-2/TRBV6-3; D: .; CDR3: CASSYSIRNTEAFF; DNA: TGTGCCAGCAGTTACTCGATCCGTAACACTGAAGCTTTCTTT
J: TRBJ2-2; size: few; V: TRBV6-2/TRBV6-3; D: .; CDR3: CASQRVLGELFF; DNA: TGTGCCAGCCAGCGGGTCTTGGGGGAGCTGTTTTTT
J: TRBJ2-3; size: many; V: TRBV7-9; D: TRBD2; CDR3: CASSPGTSGRATDTQYF; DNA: TGTGCCAGCAGCCCCGGGACTAGCGGGAGGGCCACAGATACGCAGTATTTT
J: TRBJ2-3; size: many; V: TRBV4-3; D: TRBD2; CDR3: CASSQGLTSGRPDTQYF; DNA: TGCGCCAGCAGCCAAGGCTTGACTAGCGGGAGACCAGATACGCAGTATTTT
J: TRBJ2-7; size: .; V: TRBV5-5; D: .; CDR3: CASSFSQGNYEQYF; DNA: TGTGCCAGCAGCTTCAGCCAGGGGAACTACGAGCAGTACTTC
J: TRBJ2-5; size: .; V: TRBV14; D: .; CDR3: CASSPIGETQYF; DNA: TGTGCCAGCAGCCCAATTGGGGAGACCCAGTACTTC
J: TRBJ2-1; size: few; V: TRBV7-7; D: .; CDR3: CASSLAPGSNEQFF; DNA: TGTGCTAGCAGCTTAGCGCCAGGGAGCAATGAGCAGTTCTTC
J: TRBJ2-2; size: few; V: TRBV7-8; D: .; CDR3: CASSMQGNTGELFF; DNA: TGTGCCAGCAGCATGCAGGGGAACACCGGGGAGCTGTTTTTT
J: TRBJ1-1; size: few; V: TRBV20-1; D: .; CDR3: CSARGLGGRITEAFF; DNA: TGCAGTGCTAGGGGTCTCGGGGGTCGGATAACTGAAGCTTTCTTT
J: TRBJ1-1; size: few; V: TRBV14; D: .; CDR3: CASSRYGMDTEAFF; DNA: TGTGCCAGCAGCCGGTACGGGATGGACACTGAAGCTTTCTTT
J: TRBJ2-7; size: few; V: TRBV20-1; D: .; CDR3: CSARTLSEKKTSSYEQYF; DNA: TGCAGTGCTCGAACCCTTAGCGAGAAAAAAACAAGCTCCTACGAGCAGTACTTC
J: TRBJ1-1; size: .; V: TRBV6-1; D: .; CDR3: CASTKNRGNTEAFF; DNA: TGTGCCAGCACCAAGAATAGGGGTAACACTGAAGCTTTCTTT
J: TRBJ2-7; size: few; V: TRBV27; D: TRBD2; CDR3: CASSRWEGPYEQYF; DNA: TGTGCCAGCAGTCGGTGGGAGGGCCCCTACGAGCAGTACTTC
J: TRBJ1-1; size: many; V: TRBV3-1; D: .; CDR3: CASSQALGRNTEAFF; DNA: TGTGCCAGCAGCCAAGCCCTGGGCAGGAACACTGAAGCTTTCTTT
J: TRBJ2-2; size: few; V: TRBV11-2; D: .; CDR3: CASSANRVGELFF; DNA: TGTGCCAGCAGCGCAAACAGGGTCGGGGAGCTGTTTTTT
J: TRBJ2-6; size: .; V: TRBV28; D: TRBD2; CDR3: CASSVVGLALSGANVLTF; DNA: TGTGCCAGCAGTGTGGTTGGACTAGCCCTCTCTGGGGCCAACGTCCTGACTTTC
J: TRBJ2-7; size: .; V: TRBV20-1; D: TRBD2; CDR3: CSASDPRSGAYEQYF; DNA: TGCAGTGCTAGCGACCCAAGGAGCGGGGCCTACGAGCAGTACTTC
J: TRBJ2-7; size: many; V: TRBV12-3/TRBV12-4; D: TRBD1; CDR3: CASSFPSGTGAYEQYF; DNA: TGTGCCAGCAGTTTTCCAAGCGGGACAGGGGCCTACGAGCAGTACTTC
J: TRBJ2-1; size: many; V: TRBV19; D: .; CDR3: CASSISSGGPYNEQFF; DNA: TGTGCCAGTAGTATATCCTCCGGGGGACCCTACAATGAGCAGTTCTTC
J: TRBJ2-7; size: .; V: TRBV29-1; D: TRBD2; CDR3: CSARGTSGGSLGEQYF; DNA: TGCAGCGCGCGGGGGACTAGCGGGGGGAGCCTCGGTGAGCAGTACTTC
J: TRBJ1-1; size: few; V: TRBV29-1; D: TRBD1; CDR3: CSVGTGPTEAFF; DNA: TGCAGCGTTGGGACAGGGCCCACTGAAGCTTTCTTT
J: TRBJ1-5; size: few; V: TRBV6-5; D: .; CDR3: CASSTSGSNQPQHF; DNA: .
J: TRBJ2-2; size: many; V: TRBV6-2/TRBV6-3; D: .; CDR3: CASSYKDTGELFF; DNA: TGTGCCAGCAGTTACAAGGACACCGGGGAGCTGTTTTTT
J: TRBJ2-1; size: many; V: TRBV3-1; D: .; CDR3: CASSQDWGADEQFF; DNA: TGTGCCAGCAGCCAAGATTGGGGGGCTGATGAGCAGTTCTTC
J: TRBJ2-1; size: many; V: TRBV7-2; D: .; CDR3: CASSTPTGTPERRDSYNEQFF; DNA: TGTGCCAGCAGCACCCCGACAGGGACCCCTGAAAGGCGGGACTCTTACAATGAGCAGTTCTTC
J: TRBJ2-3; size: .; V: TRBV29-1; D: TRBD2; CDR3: CSVTASGTRTDTQYF; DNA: TGCAGCGTGACGGCTAGCGGGACCCGCACAGATACGCAGTATTTT
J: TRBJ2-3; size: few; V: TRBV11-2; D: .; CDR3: CASSLEGVSGQYF; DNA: TGTGCCAGCAGCTTAGAGGGGGTATCAGGGCAGTATTTT
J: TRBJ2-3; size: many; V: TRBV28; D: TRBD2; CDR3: CASSAGGAGWPDTQYF; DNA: TGTGCCAGCAGCGCCGGGGGAGCGGGGTGGCCCGATACGCAGTATTTT
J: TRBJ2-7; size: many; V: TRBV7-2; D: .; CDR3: CASSLSQGTYEQYF; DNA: TGTGCCAGCAGCTTATCACAGGGAACCTACGAGCAGTACTTC
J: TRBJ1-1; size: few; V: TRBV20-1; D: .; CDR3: CSAGGFYSEAFF; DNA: TGCAGTGCGGGGGGGTTTTACAGTGAAGCTTTCTTT
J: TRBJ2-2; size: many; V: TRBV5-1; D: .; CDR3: CASSLDGAGELFF; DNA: TGCGCCAGCAGCTTGGATGGGGCCGGGGAGCTGTTTTTT
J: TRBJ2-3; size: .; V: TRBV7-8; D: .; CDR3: CASSWGPSVTDTQYF; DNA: TGTGCCAGCAGCTGGGGACCCAGTGTCACAGATACGCAGTATTTT
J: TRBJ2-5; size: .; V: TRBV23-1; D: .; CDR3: CASSQFLTGPVVETQYF; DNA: TGCGCCAGCAGTCAATTTTTAACAGGTCCGGTAGTAGAGACCCAGTACTTC
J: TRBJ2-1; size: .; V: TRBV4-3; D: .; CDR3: CASSQEGTAVNEQFF; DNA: TGCGCCAGCAGCCAAGAAGGCACAGCCGTGAATGAGCAGTTCTTC
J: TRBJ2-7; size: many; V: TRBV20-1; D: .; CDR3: CSARGPLRYEQYF; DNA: TGCAGTGCTAGGGGGCCCCTTCGCTACGAGCAGTACTTC
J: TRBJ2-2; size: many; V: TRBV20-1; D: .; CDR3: CSARWRPGELFF; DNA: TGCAGTGCTAGGTGGCGTCCCGGGGAGCTGTTTTTT
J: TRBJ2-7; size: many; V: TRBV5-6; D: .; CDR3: CASSSGSSYEQYF; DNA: TGTGCCAGCAGTTCAGGGAGCTCCTACGAGCAGTACTTC
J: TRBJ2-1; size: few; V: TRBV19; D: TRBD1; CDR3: CASSPGTVSNEQFF; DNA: TGTGCCAGTAGTCCGGGGACAGTCAGCAATGAGCAGTTCTTC